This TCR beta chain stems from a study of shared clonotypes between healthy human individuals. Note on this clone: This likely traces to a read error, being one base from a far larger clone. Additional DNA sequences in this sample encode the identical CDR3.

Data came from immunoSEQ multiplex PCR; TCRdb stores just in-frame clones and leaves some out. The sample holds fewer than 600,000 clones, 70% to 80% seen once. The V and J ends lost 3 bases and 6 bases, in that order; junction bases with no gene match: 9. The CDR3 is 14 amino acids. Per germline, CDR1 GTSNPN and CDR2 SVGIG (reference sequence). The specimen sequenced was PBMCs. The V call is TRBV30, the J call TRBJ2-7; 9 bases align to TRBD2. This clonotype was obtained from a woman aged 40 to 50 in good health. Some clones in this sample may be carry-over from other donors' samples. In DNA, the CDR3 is TGTGCCTGGAGGCCCTGGCGGGAGGGTCGCGAGCAGTACTTC. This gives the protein CAWRPWREGREQYF.